The clone carrying this TCR beta chain turned up a few times. One entry per CDR3 protein, called by TCRdb with MiXCR from the 5' RACE reads. The repertoire holds roughly 60,000 distinct CDR3 sequences, with approximately 6.9% as singletons. This entry belongs to a study of T cells after yellow fever vaccination. Background on the study: With SMART-Seq v4 Ultra Low Input, the fractions containing low cell numbers were prepared.

CDR3 length equals 23 residues. J lost 4 bases, V lost 2 bases, and 25 bases had no gene match. Germline CDR1 KGHSH, CDR2 LQKENI. Sequences were derived from CD8+ T cells sorted from PBMCs, sampled on the day of the first yellow fever vaccination. The receptor was isolated from a man aged 18 to 30 who received the YFV17D yellow fever vaccine. V and J are TRBV18 and TRBJ2-7; 14 positions match TRBD2. CDR3 amino acids: CASSPDPLSDRARLAGGPYEQYV. The CDR3 nucleotides are TGTGCCAGCTCACCAGATCCACTCTCAGACAGGGCCAGACTAGCGGGGGGGCCGTACGAGCAGTACGTC.